The entry below gives a single TCR beta chain sequence along with its context. Its antigen is not identified. This entry comes from a study of T cells in narcolepsy. Background on the study: Patients with NT1 or NT2 and healthy control donors were enrolled.

Profiled with immunoSEQ multiplex PCR; TCRdb holds only in-frame clones, not every one. The sample has 25,000 to 35,000 clones; almost 90% are singletons. Germline values: CDR1 SEHNR, CDR2 FQNEAQ (reference sequence). V lost 0 bases and J lost 5, with 11 bases in between. The CDR3 loop spans 14 amino acids. Whole-study findings and limits: Comparing one patient's CSF and blood CD4+ clonotypes highlighted HCRT- and TRIB2-specific autoreactive clonotypes. Healthy controls reportedly lacked the autoreactive clonotypes serially found in patients' blood.

This rearrangement joins TRBV7-9 to TRBJ2-7, with D hard to call. The sample taken for sequencing was CD45RA- memory CD4+ T cells from PBMCs. The sequence was obtained from a human donor with narcolepsy. The CDR3 DNA reads as TGTGCCAGCAGCTTAGCTAGGGAAAGGGACGAGCAGTACTTC. As protein: CASSLARERDEQYF.